The rows below give T cell receptor beta chains drawn from one sample of a study of T cells after yellow fever vaccination. TCRdb re-called the 5' RACE reads with MiXCR, one entry per CDR3 protein. Among about 340,000 distinct CDR3 sequences, 12% were seen once, and the ten largest hold roughly 3.1%. Sequences were derived from CD4+ T cells sorted from PBMCs, sampled 15 days after the yellow fever booster vaccination. These receptors all come from a man between 18 and 29 years old who received the YFV17D yellow fever vaccine. Both conserved end residues are part of each CDR3. The D gene is left open where the match is weak. A row's size may be missing; if present it is once, few, many or a size class.

>NA|NA|TRBJ2-7|16|TRBV11-2
CASSLGRGNRGSEQYF
TGTGCCAGCAGCTTAGGTCGGGGGAACAGGGGCTCCGAGCAGTACTTC
>NA|NA|TRBJ2-5|14|TRBV19
CASSVTGMQETQYF
TGTGCCAGTAGTGTAACAGGGATGCAAGAGACCCAGTACTTC
>NA|NA|TRBJ1-1|15|TRBV9
CASSPRGWEGAEAFF
TGTGCCAGCAGCCCGAGAGGGTGGGAAGGAGCTGAAGCTTTCTTT
>NA|NA|TRBJ1-2|14|TRBV5-1
CACADLRGDYGYTF
TGCGCCTGCGCCGACCTCCGGGGGGACTATGGCTACACCTTC
>NA|NA|TRBJ2-7|14|TRBV12-3/TRBV12-4
CASSLGGGAFEQYF
TGTGCCAGCAGTTTAGGCGGTGGGGCCTTCGAGCAGTACTTC
>NA|NA|TRBJ2-1|12|TRBV6-6
CASRGQNNEQFF
TGTGCCAGCAGGGGACAAAACAATGAGCAGTTCTTC
>NA|many|TRBJ2-3|14|TRBV5-6
CASSLRGATDTQYF
TGTGCCAGCAGCTTGCGAGGGGCAACAGATACGCAGTATTTT
>NA|many|TRBJ2-1|13|TRBV3-1
CASSETSPGEQFF
TGTGCCAGCAGCGAAACTAGTCCTGGGGAGCAGTTCTTC
>NA|few|TRBJ2-5|15|TRBV5-1
CASRRAIGYQETQYF
TGCGCCAGCAGGAGAGCGATTGGGTACCAAGAGACCCAGTACTTC
>NA|NA|TRBJ1-6|14|TRBV6-2/TRBV6-3
CASSSLPEVSPLHF
TGTGCCAGCAGTTCGCTGCCGGAGGTTTCACCCCTCCACTTT
>NA|few|TRBJ2-1|14|TRBV20-1
CSAGRGGPGNEQFF
TGCAGTGCTGGGCGGGGTGGCCCTGGGAATGAGCAGTTCTTC
>NA|NA|TRBJ2-1|14|TRBV19
CASRGGDRFGEQFF
TGTGCCAGTAGGGGGGGGGACAGGTTCGGAGAGCAGTTCTTC
>TRBD2|NA|TRBJ2-1|18|TRBV7-2
CASSLKSGTTSSYNEQFF
TGTGCCAGCAGCTTAAAGTCAGGGACTACGAGCTCCTACAATGAGCAGTTCTTC
>NA|few|TRBJ1-5|12|TRBV5-6
CASSFTNQPQHF
TGTGCCAGCAGCTTCACAAATCAGCCCCAGCATTTT
>NA|NA|TRBJ2-7|14|TRBV18
CASSPKWSSYEQYF
TGTGCCAGCTCACCGAAATGGAGCTCCTACGAGCAGTACTTC
>TRBD2|NA|TRBJ2-5|15|TRBV20-1
CSAPSAGGYFKTQYF
TGCAGTGCTCCCTCCGCGGGGGGGTATTTTAAGACCCAGTACTTC
>NA|many|TRBJ1-2|14|TRBV4-1
CASSQGGGLYGYTF
TGCGCCAGCAGCCAAGGTGGTGGCCTCTATGGCTACACCTTC
>NA|many|TRBJ2-7|13|TRBV4-1
CASSHAQTYEQYF
TGCGCCAGCAGCCATGCACAAACCTACGAGCAGTACTTC
>NA|few|TRBJ2-6|17|TRBV7-2
CASRHPDRILRANVLTF
TGTGCCAGCAGGCACCCTGACAGGATCCTCAGGGCCAACGTCCTGACTTTC
>NA|few|TRBJ1-2|15|TRBV7-9
CASSSWAQGNYGYTF
TGTGCCAGCAGCTCGTGGGCCCAGGGGAACTATGGCTACACCTTC
>NA|few|TRBJ2-3|12|TRBV10-2
CASRGAGDTQYF
TGCGCCAGCAGGGGGGCCGGAGATACGCAGTATTTT
>NA|once|TRBJ1-5|13|TRBV30
CAWSPTGHQPQHF
TGTGCCTGGAGCCCGACAGGTCATCAGCCCCAGCATTTT
>NA|many|TRBJ1-6|15|TRBV5-1
CASSPQGLGQSPLHF
TGCGCCAGCAGCCCACAGGGCCTGGGACAATCACCCCTCCACTTT
>TRBD1|few|TRBJ1-1|14|TRBV12-3/TRBV12-4
CASSLKGAVTEAFF
TGTGCCAGCAGTTTGAAGGGGGCGGTCACTGAAGCTTTCTTT
>NA|many|TRBJ1-1|13|TRBV12-3/TRBV12-4
CASSFGQNTEAFF
TGTGCCAGCAGCTTTGGACAGAACACTGAAGCTTTCTTT
>NA|NA|TRBJ1-6|12|TRBV2
CASKEYNSPLHF
TGTGCCAGCAAGGAATATAATTCACCCCTCCACTTT
>NA|NA|TRBJ1-5|13|TRBV12-3/TRBV12-4
CASSGGDGQPQHF
TGTGCCAGCAGTGGGGGTGACGGTCAGCCCCAGCATTTT
>NA|NA|TRBJ1-1|13|TRBV29-1
CSVAETGNTEAFF
TGCAGCGTCGCCGAGACAGGGAACACTGAAGCTTTCTTT
>NA|NA|TRBJ2-1|15|TRBV20-1
CSARVGGVGYDEQFF
TGCAGTGCTAGAGTGGGCGGGGTAGGCTACGATGAGCAGTTCTTC
>NA|few|TRBJ1-6|15|TRBV20-1
CSAMGLSNPDSPLHF
TGCAGTGCTATGGGTCTATCAAATCCGGATTCACCCCTCCACTTT
>NA|many|TRBJ1-1|13|TRBV4-3
CASSQYPATEAFF
TGCGCCAGCAGCCAATACCCAGCCACTGAAGCTTTCTTT
>TRBD1|many|TRBJ2-1|16|TRBV20-1
CSARDPGGPGNNEQFF
TGCAGTGCTAGAGATCCAGGGGGCCCGGGCAACAATGAGCAGTTCTTC
>TRBD1|NA|TRBJ2-3|14|TRBV5-5
CASSPRGPGDTQYF
TGTGCCAGCAGCCCTAGGGGGCCGGGAGATACGCAGTATTTT
>NA|few|TRBJ2-7|12|TRBV7-8
CASSLDESLAFF
TGTGCCAGCAGCTTAGATGAGAGTCTTGCTTTCTTC
>TRBD1|NA|TRBJ2-5|15|TRBV28
CASSFPDRGQETQYF
TGTGCCAGCAGTTTCCCGGACAGGGGGCAAGAGACCCAGTACTTC
>TRBD1|NA|TRBJ1-1|16|TRBV7-2
CASSYNSGTVYTEAFF
TGTGCCAGCAGCTACAATTCCGGGACAGTATACACTGAAGCTTTCTTT